This T cell receptor (beta chain) was obtained from a study of control samples from healthy donors and cancer patients. Produced via immunoSEQ multiplex PCR; TCRdb's table is partial and in-frame only. The table lists roughly 70,000 clones, about 94% of them singletons. V dropped 6 bases and J dropped 6; count of bases not matched to a gene: 11. CDR1 and CDR2 from the germline V gene are KGHSH and LQKENI. CDR3 length equals 16 residues. Sequencing was carried out using blood. The chain employs TRBV18 and TRBJ1-5, with 10 bases matching TRBD1. This TCR derives from a woman aged 25-40 years in good health. CDR3 bases: TGTGCCAGCTCGCCTCCCGGGACAGGGGAAGGTCAGCCCCAGCATTTT. As protein: CASSPPGTGEGQPQHF.